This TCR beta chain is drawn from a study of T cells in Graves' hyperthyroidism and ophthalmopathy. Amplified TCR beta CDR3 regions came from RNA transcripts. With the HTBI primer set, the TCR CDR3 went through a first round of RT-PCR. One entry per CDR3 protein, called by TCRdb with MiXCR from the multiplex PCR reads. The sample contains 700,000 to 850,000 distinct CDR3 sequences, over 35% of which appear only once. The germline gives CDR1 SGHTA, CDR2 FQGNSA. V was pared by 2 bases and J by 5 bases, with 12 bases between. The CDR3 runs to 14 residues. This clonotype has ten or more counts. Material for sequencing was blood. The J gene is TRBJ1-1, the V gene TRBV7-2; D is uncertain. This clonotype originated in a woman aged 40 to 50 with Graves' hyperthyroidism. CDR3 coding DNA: TGTGCCAGCAGCTTAAGGAGAGTAGGAACTGAAGCTTTCTTT. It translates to CASSLRRVGTEAFF. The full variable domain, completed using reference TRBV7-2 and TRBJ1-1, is GAGVSQSPSNKVTEKGKDVELRCDPISGHTALYWYRQSLGQGLEFLIYFQGNSAPDKSGLPSDRFSAERTGGSVSTLTIQRTQQEDSAVYLCASSLRRVGTEAFFGQGTRLTVV.